Below are 23 T cell receptor beta chains sequenced from a single sample in a study of control samples from healthy donors and cancer patients. Assay used: immunoSEQ multiplex PCR; TCRdb lists only in-frame clones, some missing. The data contain approximately 54,000 clones, more than 70% of them singletons. Sequences were obtained from PBMCs. The origin of the receptors is a man aged 50 or older with head and neck cancer.

The V and J genes are TRBV6-5 and TRBJ1-5, with D uncertain. The CDR3 runs to 13 residues. In germline, CDR1 is MNHEY, CDR2 SVGAGI. The V end lost 2 bases, the J end lost 5 bases, and 7 bases lay between the germline ends. The DNA of the CDR3 is TGTGCCAGCAGTTACAGAGGGTATCAGCCCCAGCATTTT. Translated, it gives CASSYRGYQPQHF.

V usage is TRBV7-3 and J usage is TRBJ2-2; 9 bases are shared with TRBD2. Germline CDR1 is SGHTA and CDR2 is FQGTGA. The CDR3 consists of 16 residues. J gave up 3 bases and V 5 bases, and 7 bases lay outside the gene matches. CDR3 residues: CASSRQAGGDTGELFF. CDR3 DNA sequence: TGTGCCAGCAGCCGACAAGCGGGAGGAGACACCGGGGAGCTGTTTTTT.

This clone was seen a few times. The gene calls are TRBV3-1 (or the pseudogene TRBV3-2) and TRBJ2-3; D not resolved. Looked up from germline, CDR1 is LGHDT and CDR2 is YNNKEL (reference sequence). This CDR3 spans 13 amino acids. V lost 4 bases and J lost 6, with 11 bases in between. CDR3: CASSRYTVDTQYF. In nucleotides, the CDR3 is TGTGCCAGCAGCCGATATACCGTCGATACGCAGTATTTT.

The chain employs TRBV6-2 or TRBV6-3 and TRBJ2-2; TRBD1 aligns across 8 bases. The ends lost 2 bases at V and 3 bases at J; junction bases unmatched: 8. The V gene's germline CDR1 is MNHEY and CDR2 SVGEGT. The CDR3 contains 17 residues. The CDR3 region is CASSYDGGTGYTGELFF. The DNA of the CDR3 is TGTGCCAGCAGTTACGATGGGGGGACAGGTTACACCGGGGAGCTGTTTTTT.

The genes are TRBV19 and TRBJ1-5; D is unresolved. The CDR3 covers 14 residues. Trimming stripped 8 bases from V and 0 bases from J, with 11 bases between. In germline, CDR1 is LNHDA, CDR2 SQIVND (reference sequence). The CDR3 DNA is TGTGCCAGTGGTACGCAAGATAGCAATCAGCCCCAGCATTTT. Translated, it gives CASGTQDSNQPQHF.

The chain uses TRBV5-1 and TRBJ2-2; D call uncertain. V lost 5 bases and J 3 bases, leaving 11 bases between the germline ends. The germline gives CDR1 SGHRS, CDR2 YFSETQ. The CDR3 length is 14 residues. The CDR3 DNA reads as TGCGCCAGCAGGGGAAACGTAGACACCGGGGAGCTGTTTTTT. Translation gives CASRGNVDTGELFF.

The CDR3 loop is CASSPRLDNPNTGELFF. CDR3 sequence (DNA): TGTGCCAGCAGTCCGAGACTAGACAATCCGAACACCGGGGAGCTGTTTTTT. The rearrangement links TRBV28 to TRBJ2-2; tentatively, D is TRBD2 (6 bases). The germline CDR1 and CDR2 sequences are MDHEN and SYDVKM. V dropped 5 bases and J dropped 0 bases, with 16 bases sitting between them. The CDR3 sequence is 17 residues long.

V is TRBV10-2 and J is TRBJ2-1; 15 positions agree with TRBD2. Germline lookup yields CDR1 WSHSY and CDR2 SAAADI. Losses at the gene ends were 6 bases for V and 0 bases for J; bases not matched to a gene: 6. This CDR3 spans 18 amino acids. The CDR3 coding sequence is TGCGCCAGCAGCGATGGGACTAGCGGGGGGTACTCCTACAATGAGCAGTTCTTC. Amino acid sequence: CASSDGTSGGYSYNEQFF.

The rearrangement uses TRBV7-2 and TRBJ2-2, with D perhaps TRBD2 (6 bases). CDR1 and CDR2 from the germline V gene are SGHTA and FQGNSA. This CDR3 spans 17 amino acids. Trimming left V 2 bases short and J 0 bases short, with 13 bases between. CDR3 region: CASSLLGGSPNTGELFF. The DNA of the CDR3 is TGTGCCAGCAGCTTATTGGGAGGTTCCCCGAACACCGGGGAGCTGTTTTTT.

V and J are TRBV30 and TRBJ1-4, with 7 bases aligning to TRBD1. The CDR3 is 14 residues long. Losses at the gene ends were 5 bases for V and 4 bases for J; bases not matched to a gene: 7. Germline CDR1 is GTSNPN and CDR2 is SVGIG (reference sequence). The CDR3 loop reads CAWSEGQVNEKLFF. CDR3 sequence (DNA): TGTGCCTGGTCCGAAGGACAGGTTAATGAAAAACTGTTTTTT.

This clone is a singleton in its sample. The gene calls are TRBV10-3 and TRBJ2-2, with a possible D match to TRBD1 (6 bases). The V gene lost 8 bases and the J gene lost 3 bases, with 13 bases spanning the gap. The CDR3 extends over 14 amino acids. Germline CDR1 and CDR2: ENHRY and SYGVKD. The CDR3 is CAIDQGRDTGELFF. The CDR3 DNA reads TGTGCCATCGATCAGGGGCGTGACACCGGGGAGCTGTTTTTT.

V gene TRBV9 combines with J gene TRBJ2-1; TRBD1 agrees at 9 bases. Germline trimming cut 0 bases from V and 5 bases from J; bases unmatched to any gene: 3. The germline V gene has CDR1 SGDLS and CDR2 YYNGEE. The CDR3 is 15 amino acids. The CDR3 loop is CASSVGGTGNNEQFF. The DNA of the CDR3 is TGTGCCAGCAGCGTAGGGGGGACAGGGAACAATGAGCAGTTCTTC.

The chain recombines TRBV2 with TRBJ2-7, with D hard to call. This CDR3 has 13 residues. V was shortened by 4 bases and J by 2 bases, with 9 bases between the two germline ends. Germline CDR1 reads SNHLY; CDR2 reads FYNNEI. The CDR3 bases are TGTGCCAGCAGTGTCAACCCGGCCTACGAGCAGTACTTC. Its translation: CASSVNPAYEQYF.

The V gene is TRBV30, the J gene TRBJ1-5, with TRBD1 as a possible D gene (6 bases). Germline V gives CDR1 GTSNPN, CDR2 SVGIG (reference sequence). The CDR3 loop spans 12 amino acids. V shed 8 bases and J shed 4 bases, with 12 bases lying between them. The CDR3 is CAGGGTNQPQHF. The DNA of the CDR3 is TGTGCCGGGGGGGGCACGAATCAGCCCCAGCATTTT.

This chain joins TRBV7-6 and TRBJ2-2, with a possible D match to TRBD2 (5 bases). The length of the CDR3 is 16 residues. Germline V gives CDR1 SGHVS, CDR2 FNYEAQ. V was shortened by 1 base and J by 1 base, with 10 bases between the two germline ends. The CDR3 sequence: CASSLGISENTGELFF. CDR3 in DNA: TGTGCCAGCAGCTTAGGGATTAGCGAGAACACCGGGGAGCTGTTTTTT. The full variable domain, in which reference TRBV7-6 and TRBJ2-2 provide the parts outside the CDR3, is GAGVSQSPRYKVTKRGQDVALRCDPISGHVSLYWYRQALGQGPEFLTYFNYEAQQDKSGLPNDRFSAERPEGSISTLTIQRTEQRDSAMYRCASSLGISENTGELFFGEGSRLTVL.

This chain links TRBV4-1 with TRBJ1-3; perhaps TRBD1 as D (5 bases). This CDR3 region has 13 residues. V was cut by 5 bases and J by 4 bases, with 9 bases left in between. Germline V gene sequence: CDR1 MGHRA, CDR2 YSYEKL. The CDR3 spells CASSFNRGNTIYF. CDR3 coding DNA: TGCGCCAGCAGCTTCAACAGGGGAAACACCATATATTTT.

The J gene is TRBJ1-3, the V gene TRBV9; possibly TRBD1 for D (5 bases). CDR1 SGDLS and CDR2 YYNGEE come from the germline V gene. The CDR3 loop spans 16 amino acids. V lost 3 bases to trimming and J lost 0 bases, with 13 bases between them. The CDR3 coding sequence is TGTGCCAGCAGCGGTCGAGGGAGGGGCTCTGGAAACACCATATATTTT. It is translated as CASSGRGRGSGNTIYF.

V is TRBV18 and J is TRBJ2-3, with a possible D match to TRBD2 (6 bases). Trimming removed 3 bases from V and 1 base from J, with 17 bases in between. Germline V lookup: CDR1 KGHSH, CDR2 LQKENI. The CDR3 has 17 residues. The CDR3 sequence is CASSPFPTSGGTDTQYF. The CDR3 DNA follows: TGTGCCAGCTCACCTTTTCCCACCTCGGGGGGCACAGATACGCAGTATTTT.

The chain employs TRBV5-4 and TRBJ1-2; 9 positions match TRBD1. The length of the CDR3 is 14 residues. Trimming at V came to 0 bases and at J to 8 bases, leaving 5 bases not matched to a gene. The V gene's germline CDR1 is SGHNT and CDR2 YYREEE (reference sequence). This CDR3 reads CASSLDGTGYGYTF. The CDR3 bases are TGTGCCAGCAGCTTGGACGGGACAGGGTACGGCTACACCTTC.

The chain joins TRBV18 to TRBJ2-7, with a possible D match to TRBD1 (6 bases). The CDR3 consists of 15 residues. The germline V gene encodes CDR1 KGHSH and CDR2 LQKENI. Between the trimmed V and J ends, which lost 2 bases and 6 bases, there was a span of 17 bases. CDR3 bases: TGTGCCAGCTCACCAATCGGTCAGGGGACCTCCGAGCAGTACTTC. Translation gives CASSPIGQGTSEQYF.

The J gene is TRBJ2-3, the V gene TRBV4-2; 11 bases are shared with TRBD2. The CDR3 loop spans 19 amino acids. J gave up 6 bases and V 1 base, and 15 bases lay outside the gene matches. In germline, CDR1 is LGHNA, CDR2 YNFKEQ. The CDR3, as DNA: TGTGCCAGCAGCCAAGGGGCTAGCGGGAGGACCTCACAGTCTGATACGCAGTATTTT. It codes for CASSQGASGRTSQSDTQYF.

The J gene is TRBJ1-5, the V gene TRBV6-6; D uncertain. CDR3 length: 14 residues. From germline, CDR1 is MNHNY and CDR2 SVGAGI (reference sequence). V was clipped by 7 bases and J by 0 bases, with 10 bases between them. The CDR3 is CASTGRNSNQPQHF. The CDR3 coding sequence is TGTGCCAGCACGGGCCGAAATAGCAATCAGCCCCAGCATTTT.

This clone was observed a few times. The chain couples TRBV7-9 to TRBJ2-1; tentatively, D is TRBD1 (6 bases). The CDR3 loop spans 16 amino acids. Germline V lookup: CDR1 SEHNR, CDR2 FQNEAQ (reference sequence). With 5 bases removed from V and 0 bases from J, the gap between germline ends came to 14 bases. CDR3 amino acids: CASSPRWDISYNEQFF. In DNA, the CDR3 is TGTGCCAGCAGCCCACGATGGGACATCTCCTACAATGAGCAGTTCTTC.